This paragraph reports one TCR beta chain. The target antigen is unknown. The sample comes from a study of identical twins. The CDR3 spans 15 residues. Germline V gene sequence: CDR1 ENHRY, CDR2 SYGVKD. Trimming took off 6 bases at V and 2 bases at J, with 13 bases between the two ends. MiXCR, applied by TCRdb to the 5' RACE reads, yields one record per CDR3 protein. The sample carries hundreds of thousands of distinct CDR3 sequences, about 7.5% recorded once. General study findings and limits: Conclusions rested on cross-sectional statistics rather than following the same donors. Models predicted less out-of-frame TCR alpha sharing in monozygotic twins than was found.

This sample also appeared in a second study, on yellow fever vaccine responses in identical twins.

The clonotype comes from a woman aged 18-30 years in good health. The chain combines TRBV10-3 with TRBJ2-2; TRBD2 might be the D (7 bases). Material: memory (CD45RO+) T cells sorted from blood. The CDR3, as DNA: TGTGCCATCAGGTCGGGGGGCGCTAACACCGGGGAGCTGTTTTTT. Its translation: CAIRSGGANTGELFF.